The rows below give T cell receptor beta chains drawn from one sample of a study of cytomegalovirus exposure and HLA in healthy donors. Some clones are missing from TCRdb's copy, which holds only in-frame ones; the method was immunoSEQ multiplex PCR. The sample comprises 160,000 or so clones, more than 70% of which are singletons, and 1.3% to 1.5% rests with the top ten. Material: PBMCs. The source of these receptors is a man in his 60s in good health and CMV-seronegative. The CDR3 runs from the conserved cysteine through the conserved F or W. Fields, in order: CDR3 DNA, CDR3 protein, V gene, D gene, clone size, J gene. The D gene is left open where the match is weak. A clone size is listed for some rows: how often the clone was seen (once, few, many), or a class if it is expanded.

CDR3 DNA: TGTGCCAGCTCAGCTGGTCGTAGCGGGGTCTACGAGCAGTACTTC
CDR3 protein: CASSAGRSGVYEQYF
V gene: TRBV18
D gene: TRBD2
clone size: -
J gene: TRBJ2-7

CDR3 DNA: TGTGCCAGCAGTTTCTTGTTTGGCAATCAGCCCCAGCATTTT
CDR3 protein: CASSFLFGNQPQHF
V gene: TRBV27
D gene: -
clone size: -
J gene: TRBJ1-5

CDR3 DNA: TGTGCCAGCAGCGCAGGGACAGGGTACGAGCAGTACTTC
CDR3 protein: CASSAGTGYEQYF
V gene: TRBV5-6
D gene: TRBD1
clone size: few
J gene: TRBJ2-7

CDR3 DNA: TGTGCCAGCAGCGTAGCCGGTTCTGGAAACACCATATATTTT
CDR3 protein: CASSVAGSGNTIYF
V gene: TRBV9
D gene: -
clone size: -
J gene: TRBJ1-3

CDR3 DNA: TGTGCCAGCACCAGGGCCAGCGGGGGTGATGAGCAGTTCTTC
CDR3 protein: CASTRASGGDEQFF
V gene: TRBV6-5
D gene: TRBD2
clone size: -
J gene: TRBJ2-1

CDR3 DNA: TGCGCCAGCAGCTGGGGGCCAGCGGGAGTGGGAGAGACCCAGTACTTC
CDR3 protein: CASSWGPAGVGETQYF
V gene: TRBV5-1
D gene: TRBD2
clone size: -
J gene: TRBJ2-5

CDR3 DNA: TGTGCCGGCAGTCCGGACAGGTTTGGAAACACCATATATTTT
CDR3 protein: CAGSPDRFGNTIYF
V gene: TRBV2
D gene: TRBD1
clone size: -
J gene: TRBJ1-3

CDR3 DNA: TGTGCCAGCAGTTTGTGGCAGGGGGCGCGAGAAGCTTTCTTT
CDR3 protein: CASSLWQGAREAFF
V gene: TRBV27
D gene: TRBD1
clone size: -
J gene: TRBJ1-1

CDR3 DNA: TGTGCCAGCAGCAAAGGGGCAGGGCCCGGCACTGAAGCTTTCTTT
CDR3 protein: CASSKGAGPGTEAFF
V gene: TRBV21-1
D gene: -
clone size: few
J gene: TRBJ1-1

CDR3 DNA: TGTGCCAGCAGGACAGAACTGAACACTGAAGCTTTCTTT
CDR3 protein: CASRTELNTEAFF
V gene: TRBV6-1
D gene: -
clone size: -
J gene: TRBJ1-1

CDR3 DNA: TGCGCCAGCAGCTTGGGTATAGTTGTTGACAGCTACACTGAAGCTTTCTTT
CDR3 protein: CASSLGIVVDSYTEAFF
V gene: TRBV5-1
D gene: -
clone size: -
J gene: TRBJ1-1

CDR3 DNA: TGTGCCACCAGCAGATCAATCTCGCGGGTATACGAGACCCAGTACTTC
CDR3 protein: CATSRSISRVYETQYF
V gene: TRBV15
D gene: -
clone size: -
J gene: TRBJ2-5

CDR3 DNA: TGCGCCAGCAGCCCCACCGGGACAGGGATTGGCACTGAAGCTTTCTTT
CDR3 protein: CASSPTGTGIGTEAFF
V gene: TRBV5-1
D gene: TRBD1
clone size: once
J gene: TRBJ1-1

CDR3 DNA: TGTGCCAGTAGCTCCCAGTTGGTCCTCTACGAGCAGTACTTC
CDR3 protein: CASSSQLVLYEQYF
V gene: TRBV19
D gene: -
clone size: -
J gene: TRBJ2-7

CDR3 DNA: TGCGCCAGCAGTGACCCGGTGAGCGCTGGAAACACCATATATTTT
CDR3 protein: CASSDPVSAGNTIYF
V gene: TRBV10-2
D gene: -
clone size: -
J gene: TRBJ1-3

CDR3 DNA: TGTGCCAGCAGCTCGGCAGGGGGGACAGATACGCAGTATTTT
CDR3 protein: CASSSAGGTDTQYF
V gene: TRBV5-4
D gene: -
clone size: -
J gene: TRBJ2-3

CDR3 DNA: TGTGCCAGCATCAGGACAGGGGGCGCTGACACTGAAGCTTTCTTT
CDR3 protein: CASIRTGGADTEAFF
V gene: TRBV6-1
D gene: TRBD1
clone size: once
J gene: TRBJ1-1

CDR3 DNA: TGTGCCAGCAGCTTTCGTCTGGGAGGGAATGGCTACACCTTC
CDR3 protein: CASSFRLGGNGYTF
V gene: TRBV9
D gene: -
clone size: -
J gene: TRBJ1-2

CDR3 DNA: TGTGCCACGAAGCGGGAGAACAATGAGCAGTTCTTC
CDR3 protein: CATKRENNEQFF
V gene: TRBV28
D gene: TRBD2
clone size: -
J gene: TRBJ2-1

CDR3 DNA: TGTGCCAGCAGGGGGACAGGGGGCACCTACAATGAGCAGTTCTTC
CDR3 protein: CASRGTGGTYNEQFF
V gene: TRBV7-9
D gene: TRBD1
clone size: -
J gene: TRBJ2-1

CDR3 DNA: TGCGCCAGCAGCTTTAACGGGGGTGCCTACAATGAGCAGTTCTTC
CDR3 protein: CASSFNGGAYNEQFF
V gene: TRBV5-1
D gene: -
clone size: -
J gene: TRBJ2-1

CDR3 DNA: TGTGCCAGCGCGGCTAGCGGGAGGGTGGTTAACGAGCAGTACTTC
CDR3 protein: CASAASGRVVNEQYF
V gene: TRBV5-4
D gene: TRBD2
clone size: -
J gene: TRBJ2-7

CDR3 DNA: TGCGCCAGCAGCCGAGGACTAGCGGGCGTTTACAATGAGCAGTTCTTC
CDR3 protein: CASSRGLAGVYNEQFF
V gene: TRBV4-1
D gene: TRBD2
clone size: -
J gene: TRBJ2-1